The rows below give T cell receptor beta chains drawn from one sample of a study of blood T cell repertoires in COVID-19. The table came from immunoSEQ multiplex PCR; TCRdb's copy has only in-frame clones and leaves some out. The sample holds around 100,000 clones, roughly four fifths seen once. Sample: peripheral blood. Receptors were obtained from a man aged 55 to 70 with acute or convalescent COVID-19. Both conserved end residues are part of each CDR3. The order of the fields is D gene, V gene, J gene, clone size, CDR3 protein, CDR3 DNA. D genes are given only for firm matches. Clone size is shown for a subset of rows, as once, few, many or a class of expanded clone.

>NA|TRBV19|TRBJ1-5|NA
CASTKGGQLSNQPQHF
TGTGCCAGTACCAAGGGGGGGCAGCTGAGCAATCAGCCCCAGCATTTT
>NA|TRBV19|TRBJ1-5|once
CASSPGQSNQPQHF
TGTGCCAGTAGTCCAGGACAGAGCAATCAGCCCCAGCATTTT
>NA|TRBV30|TRBJ2-2|few
CARDTYTGELFF
TGTGCCCGAGACACTTACACCGGGGAGCTGTTTTTT
>TRBD2|TRBV3-1/TRBV3-2|TRBJ2-7|NA
CASSQVSGSINEQYF
TGTGCCAGCAGCCAAGTTAGCGGGAGTATCAACGAGCAGTACTTC
>NA|TRBV7-9|TRBJ2-5|NA
CASSLTGKGQETQYF
TGTGCCAGCAGCTTGACAGGAAAGGGACAAGAGACCCAGTACTTC
>NA|TRBV30|TRBJ2-7|NA
CAWSVFQDEQYF
TGTGCCTGGAGTGTGTTTCAGGACGAGCAGTACTTC
>NA|TRBV9|TRBJ1-1|NA
CASSVNFRGVAFF
TGTGCCAGCAGCGTAAATTTTCGGGGTGTGGCTTTCTTT
>TRBD1|TRBV11-2|TRBJ1-2|NA
CASSSVTGPNYGYTF
TGTGCCAGCAGCTCAGTGACAGGGCCGAACTATGGCTACACCTTC
>TRBD1|TRBV5-6|TRBJ1-4|NA
CASSSRGLAANEKLFF
TGTGCCAGCAGCTCCAGGGGGCTTGCGGCTAATGAAAAACTGTTTTTT
>NA|TRBV18|TRBJ1-5|NA
CASSPPRSVGQPQHF
TGTGCCAGCTCACCACCGCGGTCCGTAGGTCAGCCCCAGCATTTT
>TRBD1|TRBV5-1|TRBJ2-5|NA
CASSGTGTAKETQYF
TGCGCCAGCAGCGGGACAGGGACCGCCAAAGAGACCCAGTACTTC
>TRBD1|TRBV18|TRBJ2-2|NA
CASSPLRQGSTGELFF
TGTGCCAGCTCACCACTCCGACAGGGGAGCACCGGGGAGCTGTTTTTT
>TRBD1|TRBV29-1|TRBJ1-2|NA
CSSTTGSLGGYTF
TGCAGCTCTACGACAGGGTCGTTGGGGGGCTACACCTTC
>TRBD1|TRBV3-1/TRBV3-2|TRBJ1-1|NA
CASSQRRGTGNTEAFF
TGTGCCAGCAGCCAAAGAAGGGGGACAGGCAACACTGAAGCTTTCTTT
>NA|TRBV9|TRBJ2-1|few
CASSVGPHSYNEQFF
TGTGCCAGCAGCGTGGGGCCTCACTCCTACAATGAGCAGTTCTTC
>TRBD1|TRBV6-5|TRBJ2-3|NA
CASSHQGATLDTQYF
TGTGCCAGCAGTCACCAGGGGGCGACCCTAGATACGCAGTATTTT
>NA|TRBV5-5|TRBJ2-5|NA
CASSFGAKETQYF
TGTGCCAGCAGCTTTGGTGCGAAGGAGACCCAGTACTTC
>NA|TRBV5-1|TRBJ1-3|NA
CASSLGAFSGNTIYF
TGCGCCAGCAGCTTGGGGGCTTTCTCTGGAAACACCATATATTTT
>NA|TRBV18|TRBJ1-4|NA
CASSKDTGTNEKLFF
TGTGCCAGCTCAAAGGACACCGGGACAAATGAAAAACTGTTTTTT
>TRBD2|TRBV6-6|TRBJ2-1|NA
CASSYLTAGIYNEQFF
TGTGCCAGCAGTTACCTTACAGCGGGGATCTACAATGAGCAGTTCTTC
>TRBD1|TRBV5-1|TRBJ1-5|NA
CASSPGQGNQPQHF
TGCGCCAGCAGCCCCGGACAGGGAAATCAGCCCCAGCATTTT
>TRBD1|TRBV25-1|TRBJ1-1|NA
CASSESRTGWITEAFF
TGTGCCAGCAGTGAGTCTCGGACAGGGTGGATCACTGAAGCTTTCTTT
>NA|TRBV27|TRBJ1-5|NA
CASRQGYQPQHF
TGTGCCAGCAGACAGGGATATCAGCCCCAGCATTTT
>NA|TRBV5-4|TRBJ2-2|NA
CASSSPTGGGGIGELFF
TGTGCCAGCAGCTCCCCCACGGGAGGGGGCGGAATCGGGGAGCTGTTTTTT
>NA|TRBV7-9|TRBJ2-3|once
CASSLGSGLDTQYF
TGTGCCAGCAGCCTTGGGTCAGGGTTAGATACGCAGTATTTT
>TRBD1|TRBV27|TRBJ2-1|NA
CASSSPSRDRGQGLEQFF
TGTGCCAGCAGTTCACCGTCCCGGGACAGGGGGCAGGGTCTTGAGCAGTTCTTC
>NA|TRBV2|TRBJ2-1|medium-sized
CASSETDTPLDEQFF
TGTGCCAGCAGTGAAACGGACACCCCTTTGGATGAGCAGTTCTTC
>NA|TRBV21-1|TRBJ2-1|NA
CASSKAKGGCYTSSYNEQFF
TGTGCCAGCAGCAAAGCAAAAGGCGGGTGCTACACGAGCTCCTACAATGAGCAGTTCTTC
>TRBD1|TRBV5-1|TRBJ1-2|NA
CASSLADALHGTGQGYTF
TGCGCCAGCAGCTTGGCCGATGCGCTACATGGGACAGGGCAAGGCTACACCTTC
>TRBD2|TRBV11-3|TRBJ2-7|NA
CASSPHGTSTYEQYF
TGTGCCAGCAGCCCACACGGGACTAGTACCTACGAGCAGTACTTC
>NA|TRBV9|TRBJ1-3|NA
CASSADTGNTIYF
TGTGCCAGCAGCGCTGACACTGGAAACACCATATATTTT
>TRBD1|TRBV5-1|TRBJ1-5|NA
CASSVGTGDQPQHF
TGCGCCAGCAGCGTCGGGACAGGGGATCAGCCCCAGCATTTT
>TRBD1|TRBV13|TRBJ2-1|NA
CASSLVRGRGNNEQFF
TGTGCCAGCAGCTTAGTCAGGGGGCGCGGGAACAATGAGCAGTTCTTC
>NA|TRBV11-2|TRBJ2-3|NA
CASSLVWGVVTDTQYF
TGTGCCAGCAGCTTAGTTTGGGGAGTGGTCACAGATACGCAGTATTTT
>NA|TRBV6-4|TRBJ1-1|NA
CASRAPTVMNTEAFF
TGTGCCAGCAGAGCCCCGACAGTCATGAACACTGAAGCTTTCTTT
>TRBD1|TRBV29-1|TRBJ1-1|NA
CSVTNRGGTEAFF
TGCAGCGTTACAAACAGGGGTGGCACTGAAGCTTTCTTT
>TRBD1|TRBV7-9|TRBJ2-7|NA
CASSPPTGWNEQYF
TGTGCCAGCAGCCCGCCGACAGGGTGGAACGAGCAGTACTTC
>NA|TRBV2|TRBJ2-2|few
CASSKRGSGELFF
TGTGCCAGCAGTAAAAGGGGGTCCGGGGAGCTGTTTTTT
>NA|TRBV5-6|TRBJ2-7|NA
CASSPAAGYSYEQYF
TGTGCCAGCAGCCCGGCCGCAGGCTACTCCTACGAGCAGTACTTC
>TRBD1|TRBV19|TRBJ1-1|NA
CASSISGQGGKNTEAFF
TGTGCCAGTAGTATAAGTGGACAGGGGGGAAAGAACACTGAAGCTTTCTTT
>NA|TRBV7-9|TRBJ1-6|NA
CASSLAPGRFSPLHF
TGTGCCAGCAGCTTAGCGCCAGGGAGGTTTTCACCCCTCCACTTT
>NA|TRBV6-5|TRBJ1-5|NA
CASRQALASNQPQHF
TGTGCCAGCAGACAGGCCCTAGCGAGCAATCAGCCCCAGCATTTT
>NA|TRBV5-1|TRBJ1-2|few
CASSVPGEYYGYTF
TGCGCCAGCAGCGTACCCGGGGAGTACTATGGCTACACCTTC
>TRBD1|TRBV5-1|TRBJ2-2|NA
CASSTTGGADTGELFF
TGCGCCAGCAGCACAACAGGGGGCGCCGACACCGGGGAGCTGTTTTTT
>TRBD2|TRBV11-3|TRBJ2-5|NA
CASSLGTSVQETQYF
TGTGCCAGCAGCTTAGGGACTAGCGTCCAAGAGACCCAGTACTTC
>NA|TRBV5-1|TRBJ1-1|few
CASNNGGGTEAFF
TGCGCCAGCAATAATGGGGGCGGCACTGAAGCTTTCTTT
>NA|TRBV28|TRBJ2-3|once
CASSSYTDTQYF
TGTGCCAGCAGTTCCTACACAGATACGCAGTATTTT
>NA|TRBV5-6|TRBJ2-1|NA
CASSPFGYNEQFF
TGTGCCAGCAGCCCATTCGGGTACAATGAGCAGTTCTTC
>NA|TRBV7-2|TRBJ2-6|NA
CASSLAIASGANVLTF
TGTGCCAGCAGCTTAGCGATAGCCTCTGGGGCCAACGTCCTGACTTTC
>NA|TRBV23-1|TRBJ2-5|NA
CASSHWRPLRDF
TGCGCCAGCAGTCATTGGAGGCCCCTTCGGGACTTC
>TRBD1|TRBV7-9|TRBJ1-2|NA
CASSPRTGYGYTF
TGTGCCAGCAGCCCCCGGACAGGGTATGGCTACACCTTC